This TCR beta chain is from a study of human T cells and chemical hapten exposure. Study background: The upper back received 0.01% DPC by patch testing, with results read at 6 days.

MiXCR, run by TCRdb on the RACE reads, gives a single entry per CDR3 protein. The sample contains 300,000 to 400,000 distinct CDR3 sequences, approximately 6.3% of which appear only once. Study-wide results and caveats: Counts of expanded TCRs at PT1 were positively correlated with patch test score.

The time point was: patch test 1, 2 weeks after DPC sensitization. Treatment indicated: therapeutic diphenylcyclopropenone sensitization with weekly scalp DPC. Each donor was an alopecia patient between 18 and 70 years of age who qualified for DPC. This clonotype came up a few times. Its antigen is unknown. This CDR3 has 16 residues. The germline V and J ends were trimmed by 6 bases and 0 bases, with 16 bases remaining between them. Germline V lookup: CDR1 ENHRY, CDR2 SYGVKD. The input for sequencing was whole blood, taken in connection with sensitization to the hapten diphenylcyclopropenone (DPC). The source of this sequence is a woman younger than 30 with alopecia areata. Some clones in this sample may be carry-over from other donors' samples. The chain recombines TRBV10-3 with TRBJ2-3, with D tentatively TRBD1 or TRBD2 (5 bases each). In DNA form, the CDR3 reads TGTGCCATCAGGCGAGGGATTGGGGCTAGCACAGATACGCAGTATTTT. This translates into CAIRRGIGASTDTQYF.